These 25 T cell receptor beta chains were all obtained from the same sample, sequenced in a study of monozygotic twins with inflammatory bowel disease. TCRdb reprocessed the 5' RACE reads, keeping one entry per CDR3 protein, no DNA. This sample's table reports 150,000 to 200,000 distinct CDR3 sequences. Sequenced sample: blood. Every receptor here comes from a human donor with ulcerative colitis or Crohn's disease, or a healthy co-twin of an affected twin (not recorded which).

This chain links TRBV20-1 with TRBJ1-3. Germline CDR1 DFQATT, CDR2 SNEGSKA (reference sequence). The CDR3 totals 14 residues. The CDR3 region is CSARQVISGNTIYF.

The chain joins TRBV12-3 or TRBV12-4 to TRBJ1-1; TCRdb lists TRBD1, though no DNA is available to test this call. The CDR3 loop spans 17 amino acids. CDR3 region: CASSLGGWDREGTEAFF.

The chain is built from TRBV4-1 and TRBJ1-5. The CDR3 is made up of 13 amino acids. Germline-derived CDR1 and CDR2 are MGHRA and YSYEKL. The CDR3 reads CASSPHYNQPQHF.

The chain recombines TRBV4-2 with TRBJ1-5. CDR3 length: 13 amino acids. The V gene's germline CDR1 is LGHNA and CDR2 YNFKEQ. CDR3 protein: CASSQEPDQPQHF.

The J gene is TRBJ1-6, the V gene TRBV5-6. CDR3 length: 12 residues. Germline-derived CDR1 and CDR2 are SGHDT and YYEEEE. Here the CDR3 reads CASSHGNSPLHF.

The chain carries TRBV12-3 or TRBV12-4 and TRBJ1-2; with no DNA, the TCRdb D assignment of TRBD1 cannot be verified. The CDR3 has 14 residues. The CDR3 loop reads CASSWTGANYGYTF.

V is TRBV11-2 and J is TRBJ2-3. Per the germline V gene, CDR1 is SGHAT and CDR2 is FQNNGV. The CDR3 length is 12 residues. Here the CDR3 reads CASKPTTDTQYF.

The V call is TRBV6-5, the J call TRBJ1-4; TCRdb gives TRBD1 as the D gene, but with no DNA this cannot be confirmed. The CDR3 sequence is 15 residues long. Germline loops: CDR1 MNHEY, CDR2 SVGAGI. CDR3: CASSYWGHRREKLFF.

The chain has TRBV5-1 and TRBJ2-7. The length of the CDR3 is 15 residues. In germline, CDR1 is SGHRS, CDR2 YFSETQ. The CDR3 spells CASSLIGVKESEQYF.

This chain links TRBV20-1 with TRBJ2-7; TCRdb indicates TRBD1, and absent DNA this call remains unverified. CDR3 length equals 16 residues. The germline V gene encodes CDR1 DFQATT and CDR2 SNEGSKA (reference sequence). CDR3 residues: CSARALNGQTSYEQYF.

V and J are TRBV19 and TRBJ1-5; TCRdb designates TRBD1, a call that cannot be tested without DNA. CDR3 length: 16 residues. Germline lookup yields CDR1 LNHDA and CDR2 SQIVND (reference sequence). CDR3 in amino acids: CASSIHSGGRNQPQHF. Drawing the rest from reference TRBV19 and TRBJ1-5, the complete variable domain is DGGITQSPKYLFRKEGQNVTLSCEQNLNHDAMYWYRQDPGQGLRLIYYSQIVNDFQKGDIAEGYSVSREKKESFPLTVTSAQKNPTAFYLCASSIHSGGRNQPQHFGDGTRLSIL.

The chain couples TRBV12-3 or TRBV12-4 to TRBJ2-7. The CDR3 has 13 amino acids. The CDR3 sequence: CASSFFENSEQYF.

V gene TRBV19 combines with J gene TRBJ2-7; the TRBD2 assignment by TCRdb is unverifiable without DNA. The CDR3 is made up of 13 amino acids. The germline CDR1 and CDR2 sequences are LNHDA and SQIVND (reference sequence). The CDR3 loop is CASTAAGSYEQYF.

The chain carries TRBV27 and TRBJ2-7; the TCRdb D gene call, TRBD1, has no DNA to confirm it. CDR1 and CDR2 (germline): MNHEY, SMNVEV (reference sequence). The CDR3 loop spans 15 amino acids. The CDR3 region is CASSFAGGATYEQYF.

This chain connects TRBV7-2 to TRBJ2-7; TCRdb designates TRBD2, a call that cannot be tested without DNA. Germline CDR1 is SGHTA and CDR2 is FQGNSA. The CDR3 extends over 15 amino acids. CDR3 protein: CASSRLAGFSYEQYF.

The V and J genes are TRBV9 and TRBJ1-1; the D call from TCRdb, TRBD1, cannot be confirmed without DNA. From germline, CDR1 is SGDLS and CDR2 YYNGEE. The CDR3 is 15 residues long. The CDR3 reads CASGPSGGASTEAFF.

The chain links TRBV10-3 to TRBJ1-1. This CDR3 spans 12 amino acids. Germline values: CDR1 ENHRY, CDR2 SYGVKD. The CDR3 sequence: CAIGRVVTEAFF.

The CDR3 sequence: CATSDCFPTGATSEQYF. This sequence joins TRBV24-1 and TRBJ2-7; the D gene TCRdb calls, TRBD1, cannot be checked with no DNA. This CDR3 has 17 amino acids. Germline V gene sequence: CDR1 KGHDR, CDR2 SFDVKD.

The rearrangement links TRBV20-1 to TRBJ2-1; TCRdb's D call of TRBD1 is untestable without DNA. Per germline, CDR1 DFQATT and CDR2 SNEGSKA (reference sequence). The CDR3 contains 15 residues. The CDR3 protein is CSARDGQKGTAEQFF.

The J gene is TRBJ1-1, the V gene TRBV6-1; TCRdb indicates TRBD1, and absent DNA this call remains unverified. The CDR3 sequence is 16 residues long. Germline CDR1 MNHNS, CDR2 SASEGT. Here the CDR3 reads CASSGWTGTTNTEAFF.

This chain's CDR3 is CASSLKDPPETQYF. The chain uses TRBV28 and TRBJ2-5; TCRdb calls TRBD1, which cannot be checked without DNA. The CDR3 loop spans 14 amino acids. Germline CDR1 and CDR2: MDHEN and SYDVKM.

This chain connects TRBV12-3 or TRBV12-4 to TRBJ1-4; TCRdb picks TRBD1, but there is no DNA to check that call. The CDR3 has 16 residues. The CDR3 here is CASTTFGSETNEKLFF.

The chain has TRBV3-1 and TRBJ1-2. Germline CDR1 LGHDT, CDR2 YNNKEL (reference sequence). The CDR3 is 13 residues long. The chain's CDR3 is CASSQTHNYGYTF.

V is TRBV5-8 and J is TRBJ2-3; without DNA, the TCRdb call of TRBD1 cannot be checked. Germline loops: CDR1 SGHTS, CDR2 YDEGEE. The CDR3 covers 16 residues. CDR3 region: CASTTWTGSLPDTQYF.

J is TRBJ2-6 and V is TRBV12-3 or TRBV12-4; lacking DNA, the TRBD1 call made by TCRdb goes unchecked. The CDR3 consists of 11 residues. CDR3: CASSEARVLTF.